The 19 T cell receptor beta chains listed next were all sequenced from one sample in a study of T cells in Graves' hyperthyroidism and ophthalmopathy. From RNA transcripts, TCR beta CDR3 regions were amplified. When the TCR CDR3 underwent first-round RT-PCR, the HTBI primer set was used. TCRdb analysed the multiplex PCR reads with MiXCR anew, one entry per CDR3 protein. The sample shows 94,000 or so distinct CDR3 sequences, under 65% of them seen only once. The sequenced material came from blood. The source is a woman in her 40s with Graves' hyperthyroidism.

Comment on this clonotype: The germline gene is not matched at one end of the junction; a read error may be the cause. The CDR3 sequence is CASSTDLGSEGNTIYF. The CDR3 nucleotides are TGCGCCAGCAGCACCGACTTGGGCAGCGAGGGAAACACCATATATTTT. The chain uses TRBV5-4 and TRBJ1-3; D ambiguous. CDR3 size: 16 residues. Germline CDR1 SGHNT, CDR2 YYREEE (reference sequence).

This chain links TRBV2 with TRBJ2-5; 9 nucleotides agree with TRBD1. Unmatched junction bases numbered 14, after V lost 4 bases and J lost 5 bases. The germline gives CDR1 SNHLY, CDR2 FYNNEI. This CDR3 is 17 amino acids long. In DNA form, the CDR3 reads TGTGCCAGCAGTGTCTCCACAGGGGGACAGGGTGGGGAGACCCAGTACTTC. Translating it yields CASSVSTGGQGGETQYF.

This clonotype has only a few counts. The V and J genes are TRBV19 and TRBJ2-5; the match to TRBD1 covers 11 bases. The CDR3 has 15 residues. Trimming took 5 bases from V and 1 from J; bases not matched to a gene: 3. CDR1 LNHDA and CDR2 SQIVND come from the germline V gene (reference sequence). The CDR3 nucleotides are TGTGCCAGTAGTGTCGGGACAGGGGGCCAAGAGACCCAGTACTTC. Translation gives CASSVGTGGQETQYF.

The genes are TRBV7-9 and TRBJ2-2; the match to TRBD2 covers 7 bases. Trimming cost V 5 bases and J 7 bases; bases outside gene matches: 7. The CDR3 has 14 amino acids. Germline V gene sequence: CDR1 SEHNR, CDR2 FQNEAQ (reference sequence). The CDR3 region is CASSASGGVGELFF. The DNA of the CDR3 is TGTGCCAGCAGCGCCTCGGGAGGCGTCGGGGAGCTGTTTTTT.

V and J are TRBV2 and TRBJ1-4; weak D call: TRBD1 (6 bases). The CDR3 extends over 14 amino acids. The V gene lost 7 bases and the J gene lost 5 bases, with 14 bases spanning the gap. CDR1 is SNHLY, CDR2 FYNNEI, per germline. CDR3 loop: CASTPGGRNEKLFF. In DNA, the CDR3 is TGTGCCAGCACCCCTGGGGGGCGGAATGAAAAACTGTTTTTT.

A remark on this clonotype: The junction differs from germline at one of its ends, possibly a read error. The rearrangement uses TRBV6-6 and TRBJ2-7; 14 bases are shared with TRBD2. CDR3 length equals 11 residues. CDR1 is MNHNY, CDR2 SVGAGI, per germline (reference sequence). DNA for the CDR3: TGTGCCACCAAGGGGACTAGCGGGAGCAGTTTC. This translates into CATKGTSGSSF.

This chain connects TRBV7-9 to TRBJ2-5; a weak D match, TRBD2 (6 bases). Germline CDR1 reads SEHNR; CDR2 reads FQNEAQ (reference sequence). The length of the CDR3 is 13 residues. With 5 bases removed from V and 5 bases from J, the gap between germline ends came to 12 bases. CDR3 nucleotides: TGTGCCAGCAGCCGGGCGGGGACGGAGACCCAGTACTTC. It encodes CASSRAGTETQYF.

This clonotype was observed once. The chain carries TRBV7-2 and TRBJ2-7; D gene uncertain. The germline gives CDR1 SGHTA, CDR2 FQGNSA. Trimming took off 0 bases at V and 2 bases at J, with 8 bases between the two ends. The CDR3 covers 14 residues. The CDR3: CASSLAARTYEQYF. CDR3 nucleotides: TGTGCCAGCAGCTTAGCAGCGAGGACCTACGAGCAGTACTTC.

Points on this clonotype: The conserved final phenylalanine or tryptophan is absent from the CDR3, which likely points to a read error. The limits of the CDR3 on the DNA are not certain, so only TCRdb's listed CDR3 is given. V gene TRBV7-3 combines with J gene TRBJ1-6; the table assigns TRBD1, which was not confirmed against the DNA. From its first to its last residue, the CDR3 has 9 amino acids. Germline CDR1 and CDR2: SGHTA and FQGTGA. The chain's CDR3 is CASSREPNT.

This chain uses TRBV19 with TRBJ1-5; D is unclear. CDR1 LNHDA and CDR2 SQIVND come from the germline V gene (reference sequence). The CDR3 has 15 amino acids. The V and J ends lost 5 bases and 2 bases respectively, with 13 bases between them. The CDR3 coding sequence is TGTGCCAGTAGTCCCCGAAGCGCCGGCAATCAGCCCCAGCATTTT. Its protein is CASSPRSAGNQPQHF.

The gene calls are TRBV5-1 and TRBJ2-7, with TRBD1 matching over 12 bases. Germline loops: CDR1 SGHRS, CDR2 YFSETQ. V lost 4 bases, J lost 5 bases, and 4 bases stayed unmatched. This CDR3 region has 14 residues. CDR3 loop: CASSGTGGADEQYF. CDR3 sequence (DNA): TGCGCCAGCAGCGGGACAGGGGGCGCGGACGAGCAGTACTTC.

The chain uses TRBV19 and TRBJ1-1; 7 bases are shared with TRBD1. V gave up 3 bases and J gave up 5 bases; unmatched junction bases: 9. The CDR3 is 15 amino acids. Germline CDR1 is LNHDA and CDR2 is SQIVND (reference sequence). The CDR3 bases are TGTGCCAGTAGTATCACAGGGGCCGCCGAGACTGAAGCTTTCTTT. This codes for CASSITGAAETEAFF.

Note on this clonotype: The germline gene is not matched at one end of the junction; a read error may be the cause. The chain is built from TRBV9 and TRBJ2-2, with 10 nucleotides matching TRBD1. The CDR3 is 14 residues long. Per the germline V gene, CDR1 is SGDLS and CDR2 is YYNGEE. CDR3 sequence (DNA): TGTGCCACCAGTGACCCCAGGACAGGGGGGGTGCTGTTTTTT. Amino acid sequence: CATSDPRTGGVLFF.

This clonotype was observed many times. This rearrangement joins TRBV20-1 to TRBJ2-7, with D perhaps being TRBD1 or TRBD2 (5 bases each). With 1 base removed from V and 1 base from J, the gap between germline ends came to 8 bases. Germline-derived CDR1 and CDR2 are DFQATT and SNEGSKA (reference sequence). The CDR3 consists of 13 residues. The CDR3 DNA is TGCAGTGCTAGAGTCGGGGCTTCCTACGAGCAGTACTTC. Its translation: CSARVGASYEQYF.

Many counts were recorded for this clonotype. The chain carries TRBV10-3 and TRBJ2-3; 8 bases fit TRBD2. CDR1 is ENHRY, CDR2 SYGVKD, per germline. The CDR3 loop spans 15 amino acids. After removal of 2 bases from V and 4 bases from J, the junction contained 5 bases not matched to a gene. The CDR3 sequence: CAISEGTRASDTQYF. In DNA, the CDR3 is TGTGCCATCAGTGAGGGGACTAGGGCATCAGATACGCAGTATTTT.

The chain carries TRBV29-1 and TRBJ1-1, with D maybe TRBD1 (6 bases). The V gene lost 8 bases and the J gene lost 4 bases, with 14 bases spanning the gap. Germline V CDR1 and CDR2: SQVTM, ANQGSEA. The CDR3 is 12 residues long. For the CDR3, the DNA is TGCAGCCACTCGGGGGCTGGCACTGAAGCTTTCTTT. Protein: CSHSGAGTEAFF.

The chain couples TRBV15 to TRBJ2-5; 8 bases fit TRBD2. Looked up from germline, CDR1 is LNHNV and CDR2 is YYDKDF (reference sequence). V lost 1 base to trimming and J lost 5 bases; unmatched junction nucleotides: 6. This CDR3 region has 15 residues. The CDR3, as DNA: TGTGCCACCAGCAGAGCGGGAGGGCGGGAGGAGACCCAGTACTTC. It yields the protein CATSRAGGREETQYF.

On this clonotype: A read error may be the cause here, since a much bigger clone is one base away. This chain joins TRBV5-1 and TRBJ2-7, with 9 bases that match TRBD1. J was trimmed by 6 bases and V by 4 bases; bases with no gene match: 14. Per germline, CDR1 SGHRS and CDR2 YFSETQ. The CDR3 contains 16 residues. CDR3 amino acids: CASSPGTGPSTCEQYF. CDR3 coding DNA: TGCGCCAGCAGCCCCGGGACAGGGCCATCGACCTGCGAGCAGTACTTC. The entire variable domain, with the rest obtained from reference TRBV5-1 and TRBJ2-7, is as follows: KAGVTQTPRYLIKTRGQQVTLSCSPISGHRSVSWYQQTPGQGLQFLFEYFSETQRNKGNFPGRFSGRQFSNSRSEMNVSTLELGDSALYLCASSPGTGPSTCEQYFGPGTRLTVT.

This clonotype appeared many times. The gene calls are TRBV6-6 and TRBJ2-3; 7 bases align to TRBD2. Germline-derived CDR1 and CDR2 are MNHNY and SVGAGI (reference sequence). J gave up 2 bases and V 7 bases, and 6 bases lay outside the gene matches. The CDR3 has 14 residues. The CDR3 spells CASIGGTNTDTQYF. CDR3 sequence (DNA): TGTGCCAGCATCGGGGGGACCAACACAGATACGCAGTATTTT.